What follows are 25 T cell receptor beta chains derived from one specimen sequenced in a study of molecular identifiers for immune sequencing clone quantification. TCRdb ran MiXCR on the PCR reads and lists one entry per CDR3 protein. The table shows some 650,000 distinct CDR3 sequences, with 20% occurring only once. Sequencing used naive CD8+ T cells from blood, with Jurkat cell RNA spiked in. The subset is: FACS-sorted CD8+CD4-CCR7+CD45RA+ naive T cells. The receptors stem from a human donor in good health. Some libraries in this study had Jurkat cell RNA spiked in.

Ten or more counts support this clonotype. CDR3 nucleotide sequence: TGTGCCACCAGCGGTCTACAGGGGGCTGGTGAGACCCAGTACTTC. Protein: CATSGLQGAGETQYF. The chain is built from TRBV15 and TRBJ2-5; TRBD1 agrees at 9 bases. This CDR3 region has 15 residues. V lost 5 bases to trimming and J lost 5 bases; unmatched junction nucleotides: 9. CDR1 and CDR2 (germline): LNHNV, YYDKDF (reference sequence).

As concerns this clonotype: The conserved final phenylalanine or tryptophan is absent from the CDR3, which likely points to a read error. The gene calls are TRBV5-6 and TRBJ1-6, with D hard to call. CDR1 and CDR2 from the germline V gene are SGHDT and YYEEEE. The CDR3 spans 12 residues. Trimming pared 5 bases from V and 13 bases from J, leaving 13 bases between. Written as DNA, the CDR3 is TGTGCCAGCAGTTCTACCCGTTCGCCCCTCCACTCT. Protein product: CASSSTRSPLHS.

This clonotype appeared once. A much bigger clone sits one base away, suggesting this may be a read error. The gene calls are TRBV27 and TRBJ1-5, with D uncertain. CDR3 length: 16 residues. Germline V gene data show CDR1 as MNHEY and CDR2 as SMNVEV (reference sequence). The CDR3 coding sequence is TGTGCCAGCGGTTTATCCGGGTATTATAGCAATCAGCCCCAGCATTTT. Translating gives CASGLSGYYSNQPQHF.

The V and J genes are TRBV11-2 and TRBJ2-5; perhaps TRBD2 as D (5 bases). The germline CDR1 and CDR2 sequences are SGHAT and FQNNGV. Trimming took off 1 base at V and 1 base at J, with 16 bases between the two ends. CDR3 size: 17 residues. CDR3 nucleotide sequence: TGTGCCAGCAGCTTAGGAATGGGGAGTATTGGCCAAGAGACCCAGTACTTC. Translating gives CASSLGMGSIGQETQYF.

This clonotype was observed many times. The chain has TRBV27 and TRBJ2-6; D perhaps matches TRBD2 (6 bases). This CDR3 has 14 amino acids. Germline CDR1 reads MNHEY; CDR2 reads SMNVEV (reference sequence). Trimming left V 10 bases short and J 1 base short, with 11 bases between. The CDR3 sequence: CATAGTSGANVLTF. The CDR3 DNA is TGTGCCACTGCGGGAACTTCTGGGGCCAACGTCCTGACTTTC.

J is TRBJ2-7 and V is TRBV28; 11 positions agree with TRBD2. The CDR3 contains 15 residues. Germline V CDR1 and CDR2: MDHEN, SYDVKM. V gave up 1 base and J gave up 6 bases; unmatched junction bases: 5. CDR3 coding DNA: TGTGCCAGCAGTTTATTAGCGGGAGGGCAGGTCGAGCAGTACTTC. This encodes CASSLLAGGQVEQYF. The entire variable domain, with the rest obtained from reference TRBV28 and TRBJ2-7, is as follows: DVKVTQSSRYLVKRTGEKVFLECVQDMDHENMFWYRQDPGLGLRLIYFSYDVKMKEKGDIPEGYSVSREKKERFSLILESASTNQTSMYLCASSLLAGGQVEQYFGPGTRLTVT.

Regarding this clonotype: With a much larger clone just one base away, this may be a read error. The J gene is TRBJ1-5, the V gene TRBV28, with TRBD1 identical over 8 bases. The CDR3 loop spans 15 amino acids. The germline V gene has CDR1 MDHEN and CDR2 SYDVKM. CDR3 sequence reads: CASSNRGDYNRPQHF. The CDR3 bases are TGTGCCAGCAGCAACAGGGGGGACTACAATCGGCCCCAGCATTTT.

This chain uses TRBV4-1 with TRBJ1-1; the D gene is possibly TRBD1 (5 bases). The CDR3 loop spans 15 amino acids. Germline V gene sequence: CDR1 MGHRA, CDR2 YSYEKL. V was clipped by 6 bases and J by 0 bases, with 14 bases between them. CDR3 residues: CASRQRAGLNTEAFF. The CDR3, as DNA: TGCGCCAGCAGACAAAGGGCAGGGTTGAACACTGAAGCTTTCTTT.

This clonotype was recorded many times. The chain uses TRBV30 and TRBJ2-3; 12 bases fit TRBD2. From germline, CDR1 is GTSNPN and CDR2 SVGIG (reference sequence). Trimming at V came to 5 bases and at J to 4 bases, leaving 4 bases not matched to a gene. The CDR3 sequence is 14 residues long. CDR3 bases: TGTGCCTGGGAGACTAGCGGGAGTGCAGATACGCAGTATTTT. Translation gives CAWETSGSADTQYF.

This chain uses TRBV12-3 or TRBV12-4 with TRBJ2-5; 9 bases line up with TRBD2. The V gene end was trimmed by 5 bases and the J gene end by 3 bases; junction bases not matched to a gene: 4. The CDR3 totals 14 residues. CDR3 sequence reads: CASSTRLAEETQYF. The DNA for the CDR3 is TGTGCCAGCAGTACCAGACTAGCGGAAGAGACCCAGTACTTC.

This clonotype was recorded a few times. The gene calls are TRBV2 and TRBJ1-4; weak D call: TRBD1 (5 bases). V lost 10 bases and J 0 bases, leaving 15 bases between the germline ends. The germline gives CDR1 SNHLY, CDR2 FYNNEI. This CDR3 is built from 15 residues. As DNA, the CDR3 is TGTGCCAACGGTGGGGGGATAGCAACTAATGAAAAACTGTTTTTT. Its protein product is CANGGGIATNEKLFF.

This clonotype was observed at least ten times. The rearrangement links TRBV29-1 to TRBJ2-7, with D perhaps TRBD1 (5 bases). This CDR3 contains 14 residues. Germline V gene lookup returns CDR1 SQVTM and CDR2 ANQGSEA. V gave up 5 bases and J gave up 0 bases, with 14 bases separating them. CDR3 protein: CSVKGTGSSYEQYF. CDR3 nucleotides: TGCAGCGTTAAAGGAACAGGTAGCTCCTACGAGCAGTACTTC.

The chain combines TRBV18 with TRBJ1-4; D gene ambiguous. Germline CDR1 is KGHSH and CDR2 is LQKENI. The CDR3 is 13 residues long. The germline V and J ends were trimmed by 2 bases and 5 bases, with 6 bases remaining between them. In DNA form, the CDR3 reads TGTGCCAGCTCACCAGGGGTAAATGAAAAACTGTTTTTT. Amino acids: CASSPGVNEKLFF.

This clonotype was picked up one time. Likely a read error: the CDR3 ends without its conserved phenylalanine or tryptophan. The rearrangement links TRBV5-4 to TRBJ2-7, with TRBD2 identical over 8 bases. The CDR3 is made up of 15 amino acids. Losses at the gene ends were 2 bases for V and 2 bases for J; bases not matched to a gene: 6. Germline V gives CDR1 SGHNT, CDR2 YYREEE (reference sequence). The CDR3 DNA is TGTGCCAGCAGCTTAGGTAGCGGGACACCCTACGAGCAGTACTCC. This translates into CASSLGSGTPYEQYS.

The rearrangement links TRBV3-1 to TRBJ2-3; 12 bases map to TRBD2. The CDR3 covers 19 residues. V dropped 1 base and J dropped 2; count of bases not matched to a gene: 10. Germline-derived CDR1 and CDR2 are LGHDT and YNNKEL (reference sequence). In DNA, the CDR3 is TGTGCCAGCAGCCAAGTCGGACTAGCGGGGCTCACGATCACAGATACGCAGTATTTT. Translated: CASSQVGLAGLTITDTQYF.

As for this clonotype: This may come from a read error, since a much larger clone is one base off. The V and J genes are TRBV4-1 and TRBJ1-1; 7 bases align to TRBD1. The CDR3 extends over 17 amino acids. Per the germline V gene, CDR1 is MGHRA and CDR2 is YSYEKL. V lost 1 base, J lost 1 base, and 9 bases stayed unmatched. CDR3: CASSQGVGGQANTEAFF. CDR3 DNA sequence: TGCGCCAGCAGCCAAGGTGTAGGGGGCCAGGCGAACACTGAAGCTTTCTTT.

CDR3 DNA sequence: TGTGCCAGCAGCCAAGATCGCGCGGGGTTCATGCATGAGCAGTTCTTC. Residues: CASSQDRAGFMHEQFF. The chain combines TRBV3-1 with TRBJ2-1, with D possibly matching TRBD2 (6 bases). The CDR3 contains 16 residues. Per the germline V gene, CDR1 is LGHDT and CDR2 is YNNKEL (reference sequence). The ends were cut back, 0 bases at V and 8 bases at J, with 17 bases in the middle.

This clonotype was found many times. This chain connects TRBV14 to TRBJ2-7; no reliable D call. The CDR3 contains 13 residues. The germline V and J ends were trimmed by 4 bases and 2 bases, with 9 bases remaining between them. Germline loops: CDR1 SGHDN, CDR2 FVKESK. CDR3: CASSPWEAYEQYF. In DNA form, the CDR3 reads TGTGCCAGCAGCCCCTGGGAAGCCTACGAGCAGTACTTC.

In regard to this clonotype: At one end, the junction sequence differs from germline, possibly due to a read error. The V call is TRBV11-2, the J call TRBJ2-1, with 10 bases matching TRBD2. In germline, CDR1 is SGHAT, CDR2 FQNNGV. This CDR3 region has 16 residues. The CDR3 protein is CASSRFSGGPYNGQFF. CDR3 coding DNA: TGTGCCAGCAGCCGGTTTAGCGGGGGGCCCTACAATGGGCAGTTCTTC.

As for this clonotype: This may arise from a read error, as a much more abundant clone is one base away. The chain recombines TRBV9 with TRBJ1-3; 7 nucleotides line up with TRBD1. J lost 0 bases, V lost 3 bases, and 6 bases had no gene match. Germline V gene sequence: CDR1 SGDLS, CDR2 YYNGEE. The length of the CDR3 is 16 residues. The CDR3 coding sequence is TGTGCCAGCAGCGCCCCCAGGGGGGGCTCTGGAAACACCATATATTTT. Translation: CASSAPRGGSGNTIYF.

As to this clonotype: A read error may produce the germline difference seen at one junction end. The chain links TRBV6-5 to TRBJ1-6, with D unresolved. The CDR3 extends over 13 amino acids. Germline V gives CDR1 MNHEY, CDR2 SVGAGI. For the CDR3, the DNA is TGTGCCGGCAGTTACCTGAACCCACGGACCCTCCACTTT. Translation: CAGSYLNPRTLHF.

This clonotype was counted many times. V gene TRBV6-1 combines with J gene TRBJ2-3; no firm D call. Deletions cut 2 bases from V and 5 bases from J, with 5 bases between. Germline V gene lookup returns CDR1 MNHNS and CDR2 SASEGT. The CDR3 has 12 amino acids. The CDR3 loop is CASSEWIDTQYF. The CDR3 DNA reads TGTGCCAGCAGTGAATGGATAGATACGCAGTATTTT.

V usage is TRBV20-1 and J usage is TRBJ2-3, with TRBD1 identical over 9 bases. Germline V gives CDR1 DFQATT, CDR2 SNEGSKA (reference sequence). V dropped 5 bases and J dropped 0; count of bases not matched to a gene: 0. The CDR3 runs 13 residues. CDR3 region: CSAGTGSTDTQYF. CDR3 nucleotides: TGCAGTGCTGGGACAGGGAGCACAGATACGCAGTATTTT.

This clonotype was seen many times. The gene calls are TRBV5-4 and TRBJ1-2; D gene ambiguous. Germline V gene sequence: CDR1 SGHNT, CDR2 YYREEE (reference sequence). This CDR3 contains 14 residues. V dropped 0 bases and J dropped 4 bases, with 10 bases sitting between them. The CDR3 DNA is TGTGCCAGCAGCTTGGATGGGTCGCTCTATGGCTACACCTTC. Translation: CASSLDGSLYGYTF.

As to this clonotype: A much larger clone differs from this one at a single base, so this may be a read error. V usage is TRBV6-5 and J usage is TRBJ2-7; 11 nucleotides match TRBD2. The CDR3 has 14 amino acids. From germline, CDR1 is MNHEY and CDR2 SVGAGI. In nucleotides, the CDR3 is TGTGCCAGCAGCCCCTGGACTAGCGGGTCCGAGCAGTGCTTC. Its translation: CASSPWTSGSEQCF.